This entry is about one T cell receptor (beta chain). The antigen remains undetermined. This sample stems from a study of graft-versus-host responses after intestinal transplantation. About the study: The recipients all started with anti-thymocyte globulin induction and then took tacrolimus and steroids for around three years.

Assay: immunoSEQ multiplex PCR; the TCRdb copy retains only in-frame clones and omits some. Seen here are some 90,000 clones, about 89% observed once, and the top ten hold around 5.8%. V gave up 4 bases and J gave up 8 bases, with 9 bases separating them. The CDR3 sequence is 12 residues long. Germline-derived CDR1 and CDR2 are SGHRS and YFSETQ. This chain connects TRBV5-1 to TRBJ2-2; D uncertain. This TCR came from a human donor who received an intestinal transplant. The source material was unstimulated CD8+ T cells sorted from spleen or lymph node cells, sampled before intestinal transplant. CDR3 loop: CASSRWTGELFF. CDR3 nucleotide sequence: TGCGCCAGCAGCCGGTGGACGGGGGAGCTGTTTTTT.